This T cell receptor (beta chain) was retrieved from a study of blood T cells in healthy people across ages. The study's findings and limits: Strongly correlated with naive T cell percentage was TCR beta diversity.

Together with a sample-barcoded 5' primer, a J-beta primer mix was included in a second PCR lasting about 7 to 11 cycles. A tag from a template-switch adaptor with 12 random nucleotides marked each cDNA molecule. MiXCR, applied by TCRdb to the 5' RACE reads, yields one record per CDR3 protein. The table lists 1.5 million to 2 million distinct CDR3 sequences, about 39% of them singletons. RNA extraction gave at least 5.5 micrograms of total RNA per sample. This clonotype turned up a few times. The antigen is undetermined. The germline V gene encodes CDR1 MNHEY and CDR2 SVGAGI. The junction had 8 bases not matched to a gene; V was cut back by 5 bases and J by 9 bases. This CDR3 contains 15 residues.

This chain links TRBV6-5 with TRBJ2-1, with 12 bases lining up with TRBD2. Sequenced: blood. This sequence originates from a human donor in good health. CDR3 nucleotide sequence: TGTGCCAGCAGTCACCGGACTAGCGGGGCTCCTGAGCAGTTCTTC. Its protein product is CASSHRTSGAPEQFF.